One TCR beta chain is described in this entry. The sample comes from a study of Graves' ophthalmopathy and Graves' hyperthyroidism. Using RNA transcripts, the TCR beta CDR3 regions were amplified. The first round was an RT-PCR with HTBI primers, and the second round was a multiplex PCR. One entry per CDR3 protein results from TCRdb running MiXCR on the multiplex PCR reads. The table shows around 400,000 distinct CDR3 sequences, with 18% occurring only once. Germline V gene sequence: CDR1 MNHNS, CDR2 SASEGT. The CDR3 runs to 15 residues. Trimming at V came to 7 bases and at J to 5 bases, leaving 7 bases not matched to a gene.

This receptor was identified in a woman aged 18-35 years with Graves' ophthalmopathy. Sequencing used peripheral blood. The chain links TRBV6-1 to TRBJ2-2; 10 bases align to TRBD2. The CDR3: CASKKRGGATGELFF. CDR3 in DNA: TGTGCCAGCAAAAAGCGGGGGGGCGCGACCGGGGAGCTGTTTTTT.